Detailed here is one T cell receptor beta chain. This clone's antigen is unknown. Sequence at one end of the junction differs from germline and may be a read error. What the time point label conveys for this sample: persistent/refractory GD, antithyroid drugs over 5 years with positive TRAb. For both TCR sequencing and RNA sequencing, RNA was extracted from PBMCs in TRIzol. The diagnosis of Graves' disease followed American Thyroid Association guidelines. Patients for the study were recruited at an endocrinology department in Xi'an, China. Each patient gave around 9 milliliters of peripheral blood, collected in an EDTA anticoagulant tube. PBMCs were isolated by Ficoll Paque Plus density gradient separation without further T cell sorting. An Agilent 2100 Bioanalyzer and agarose gel were used to check RNA quality, while a NanoDrop 2000 measured RNA concentration. Counted from cysteine to phenylalanine, this CDR3 has 15 amino acids. Left in the record is the CDR3 DNA by itself, 45 bases read in frame from the first base. Looking up the germline V gene yields CDR1 MNHNS and CDR2 SASEGT.

Library method: multiplex PCR. TCRdb names Illumina HiSeq 4000 as the instrument used. CDR3 regions were amplified by Arm-PCR with iRepertoire HTBI primers to construct TCR beta libraries. Gel purification was performed on PCR products prior to sequencing. Concerning the study's data processing: A total of roughly 65 TRBV and 14 TRBJ segments were identified across samples and were used for gene usage analysis of CDR3 amino acid clonotypes. COPE and FqMerger were used to merge filtered high-quality paired reads into contigs. BLAST was used to align contigs to IMGT TRBV, TRBD and TRBJ reference genes, with CDR3 defined following IMGT. Clonotypes above 0.1% frequency were classified as highly expanded clones. Shannon entropy served as the measure of repertoire diversity, while the Gini coefficient captured V-J evenness. A clonotype was considered public if more than one individual shared it. The public sequencing data were trimmed at Q25 with fastp and processed into clonotypes with MiXCR by TCRdb, which kept only in-frame beta chains. Rows are unified per CDR3 protein, each entry keeping the most common DNA and genes. TCRdb's processing, not the authors', yielded these V and J calls. For this sample there are approximately 470,000 distinct CDR3 sequences; more than 20% appear just once. Approximately 8% of the sample rests with the top ten.

These data come from a study of regulatory T cells in long-lasting Graves disease (dated by TCRdb to 2020 to 2022). Looking at the study overall: Persistent Graves' disease meant more than 5 years of antithyroid drug treatment with TSH receptor autoantibodies that stayed positive. Persistent Graves' disease patients were compared with newly diagnosed Graves' disease patients by peripheral blood TCR sequencing and RNA sequencing. The study was conducted in China and was registered as a clinical trial. A total of around 35 samples were covered by TCR sequencing, comprising approximately 13 persistent and 20 or so newly diagnosed Graves' disease patients. In the clinical cohort, patients with persistent Graves' disease had used antithyroid drugs for an average of around 9.3 years. What the work shows at the level of the full study, not this receptor alone: Persistent Graves' disease patients showed lower TCR Shannon entropy and fewer highly expanded clones than newly diagnosed patients, suggesting clonal expansion. The authors noted that the small sample size was a limitation that may lower accuracy. More public clonotypes were shared among persistent patients (fewer than 3,000) than among newly diagnosed patients (966). Sequencing and analysis were limited to the TCR beta chain. Peripheral blood alone was examined, since thyroid tissue, which constituted the primary lesion, could not be accessed. Preferential use of TRBV28, TRBJ1-2 and TRBJ2-5 was observed in persistent disease, whereas TRBV20-1 and TRBJ2-1 were favored in newly diagnosed disease.

This TCR was sampled from a female donor with Graves disease. Sequenced here: peripheral blood mononuclear cells (PBMCs), sampled when the disease was refractory, from a patient treated with antithyroid drugs. This sequence uses TRBV6-1 and TRBJ1-1; TRBD1 might be the D gene, on 5 matching bases. The nucleotide sequence is given as TGTGCCAACAGTGAAGGGTGGGGGGGGGACACTGAAGCTTTCTTT. This sequence encodes CANSEGWGGDTEAFF.